This TCR beta chain was sequenced during a study of T-cell memory formation after mild COVID-19. Background on the study: The two donors had largely donor-specific TCR clusters. The study, taken as a whole, reports: Contracting clones from day 15 to 85 had balanced CD4/CD8; later expanders favoured CD4+. Prior to infection, memory already included some responding clones, suggesting cross-reactive memory joined.

The CDR3 sequence is 14 residues long. Trimming removed 6 bases from V and 4 bases from J; junction bases left unmatched: 6. Details on this clonotype: Its antigen is still unknown.

Constant-segment-primed 5'RACE gave TCR alpha and TCR beta cDNA libraries with sample barcodes and UMIs. TCRdb re-analysed the 5' RACE reads in MiXCR, keeping a single row per CDR3 protein. The repertoire holds 250,000 to 350,000 distinct CDR3 sequences, 14% seen once, with about 21% in the top ten. The chain recombines TRBV12-3 or TRBV12-4 with TRBJ1-2, with TRBD1 identical over 9 bases. The source is a man aged 18-30 years who had mild COVID-19 (a few samples of this study predate the infection). Cell type and time point are not known. Sequencing used PBMCs or a T cell subset sorted from them (not recorded which). The CDR3 reads CASRGQGRGYGYTF. CDR3 DNA: TGTGCCAGCAGAGGACAGGGGAGGGGCTATGGCTACACCTTC.